This record covers a single TCR beta chain. This sample was included in a study of blood T cell repertoires in COVID-19. Germline lookup yields CDR1 SGHVS and CDR2 FNYEAQ. The CDR3 contains 17 residues. The V gene end was trimmed by 0 bases and the J gene end by 8 bases; junction bases not matched to a gene: 13. Assay used: immunoSEQ multiplex PCR; TCRdb lists only in-frame clones, some missing. The sample records 300,000 to 400,000 clones, roughly 87% being singletons. The V and J genes are TRBV7-6 and TRBJ2-3, with 8 bases lining up with TRBD2. The sequencing input was peripheral blood. The receptor was derived from a man under 40 with COVID-19, enrolled during active disease. The CDR3 DNA sequence: TGTGCCAGCAGCTTAGCGGGGGCGGGGGGCCCCCGGGCTACGCAGTATTTT. Translation: CASSLAGAGGPRATQYF.